One and the same sample provided the 28 T cell receptor beta chains below, sequenced in a study of shared clonotypes between healthy human individuals. This table comes from immunoSEQ multiplex PCR, and its TCRdb copy is limited to in-frame clones, with some not included. The profile shows a few million clones, more than 80% of them singletons. The sample taken for sequencing was naive CD4+ T cells sorted from blood. Subset specified: CD45RA+ positively selected. Receptors originate from a man between 18 and 35 years old in good health.

Concerning this clone itself: One end of the junction varies from germline; a read error may be responsible. The gene calls are TRBV29-1 and TRBJ1-1; 7 bases fit TRBD1. Germline assignment: CDR1 SQVTM and CDR2 ANQGSEA. There are 13 residues in the CDR3. The CDR3 here is CSVQDREGTEAFF. The CDR3 DNA reads TGCAGCGTTCAAGACAGGGAGGGCACTGAAGCTTTCTTT.

The rearrangement links TRBV4-1 to TRBJ2-5; 7 nucleotides align to TRBD2. This CDR3 spans 16 amino acids. CDR1 and CDR2 (germline): MGHRA, YSYEKL. J gave up 1 base and V 1 base, and 6 bases lay outside the gene matches. The CDR3 reads CASSQAESGVQETQYF. In DNA, the CDR3 is TGCGCCAGCAGCCAAGCGGAAAGCGGGGTCCAAGAGACCCAGTACTTC.

The chain couples TRBV27 to TRBJ1-1; the D gene is possibly TRBD1 (6 bases). Germline V gene data show CDR1 as MNHEY and CDR2 as SMNVEV (reference sequence). CDR3 size: 16 residues. V dropped 3 bases and J dropped 1 base, with 15 bases sitting between them. The CDR3 spells CASSFRGKKQNTEAFF. CDR3 nucleotides: TGTGCCAGCAGTTTTAGGGGGAAGAAACAGAACACTGAAGCTTTCTTT.

The chain recombines TRBV7-9 with TRBJ2-7; tentatively, D is TRBD2 (6 bases). The CDR3 loop spans 15 amino acids. Looked up from germline, CDR1 is SEHNR and CDR2 is FQNEAQ (reference sequence). The ends were cut back, 5 bases at V and 3 bases at J, with 17 bases in the middle. The CDR3 protein is CASSPRGLAIYEQYF. CDR3 nucleotide sequence: TGTGCCAGCAGCCCGAGAGGGCTAGCGATCTACGAGCAGTACTTC.

This chain joins TRBV9 and TRBJ2-1; D call uncertain. Germline lookup yields CDR1 SGDLS and CDR2 YYNGEE. The CDR3 covers 16 residues. The V end lost 3 bases, the J end lost 0 bases, and 13 bases lay between the germline ends. The CDR3 spells CASSATKWSSYNEQFF. The DNA for the CDR3 is TGTGCCAGCAGCGCTACGAAATGGAGCTCCTACAATGAGCAGTTCTTC.

This chain uses TRBV7-9 with TRBJ1-4; no clear D gene. V gave up 1 base and J gave up 0 bases, with 6 bases separating them. The CDR3 runs to 15 residues. Germline V CDR1 and CDR2: SEHNR, FQNEAQ (reference sequence). CDR3 region: CASSLEVATNEKLFF. The CDR3 coding sequence is TGTGCCAGCAGCTTAGAAGTAGCAACTAATGAAAAACTGTTTTTT.

The chain combines TRBV18 with TRBJ2-1; 14 bases match TRBD2. Germline loops: CDR1 KGHSH, CDR2 LQKENI. This CDR3 spans 17 amino acids. J gave up 0 bases and V 5 bases, and 3 bases lay outside the gene matches. CDR3 DNA: TGTGCCAGCTCAGCCGGGACTAGCGGGGGCTCCTACAATGAGCAGTTCTTC. Translated: CASSAGTSGGSYNEQFF.

The rearrangement links TRBV5-1 to TRBJ1-4; 11 positions agree with TRBD1. V lost 3 bases, J lost 7 bases, and 8 bases stayed unmatched. Germline assignment: CDR1 SGHRS and CDR2 YFSETQ. The CDR3 extends over 16 amino acids. CDR3 protein: CASSSSGQGAGEKLFF. CDR3 in DNA: TGCGCCAGCAGCTCTAGCGGACAGGGGGCCGGTGAAAAACTGTTTTTT. Based on the CDR3 plus reference TRBV5-1 and TRBJ1-4, the full variable domain is KAGVTQTPRYLIKTRGQQVTLSCSPISGHRSVSWYQQTPGQGLQFLFEYFSETQRNKGNFPGRFSGRQFSNSRSEMNVSTLELGDSALYLCASSSSGQGAGEKLFFGSGTQLSVL.

The rearrangement links TRBV10-3 to TRBJ2-7, with TRBD1 matching over 8 bases. The V gene end was trimmed by 4 bases and the J gene end by 7 bases; junction bases not matched to a gene: 9. Germline assignment: CDR1 ENHRY and CDR2 SYGVKD. The CDR3 is 14 residues long. The CDR3 is CAISATGGTEEQYF. CDR3 nucleotides: TGTGCCATCAGTGCCACAGGGGGGACCGAAGAGCAGTACTTC.

The chain couples TRBV5-1 to TRBJ2-7, with 7 bases lining up with TRBD2. Trimming removed 4 bases from V and 5 bases from J; junction bases left unmatched: 6. This CDR3 has 13 residues. Germline CDR1 and CDR2: SGHRS and YFSETQ. The CDR3 loop reads CASSVAGTHEQYF. CDR3 DNA sequence: TGCGCCAGCAGCGTAGCGGGCACGCACGAGCAGTACTTC.

This clone was recorded only once. CDR3 coding DNA: TGTGCCAGCAGCTGGGGGGGAGGAAATAGCAATCAGCCCCAGCATTTT. It is translated as CASSWGGGNSNQPQHF. V usage is TRBV5-4 and J usage is TRBJ1-5, with D tentatively TRBD1 (5 bases). This CDR3 contains 16 residues. Deletions cut 3 bases from V and 0 bases from J, with 13 bases between. Germline V gene sequence: CDR1 SGHNT, CDR2 YYREEE (reference sequence).

The gene calls are TRBV11-2 and TRBJ2-2; no clear D. The CDR3 runs to 13 residues. Germline CDR1 SGHAT, CDR2 FQNNGV. Trimming took off 5 bases at V and 6 bases at J, with 10 bases between the two ends. The CDR3 DNA reads as TGTGCCAGCAGCCCATTTATCTCCGGGGAGCTGTTTTTT. It translates to CASSPFISGELFF.

Only one count was recorded for this clone. This chain connects TRBV5-6 to TRBJ2-5; 7 nucleotides line up with TRBD1. Germline V gives CDR1 SGHDT, CDR2 YYEEEE. The CDR3 contains 15 residues. V was clipped by 9 bases and J by 4 bases; unmatched bases: 15. CDR3 nucleotides: TGTGCCACCAACAGGGGCCCCATGTTCGCAGAGACCCAGTACTTC. It yields the protein CATNRGPMFAETQYF.

V is TRBV6-5 and J is TRBJ1-1; D remains unclear. CDR1 and CDR2 (germline): MNHEY, SVGAGI. There are 14 residues in the CDR3. V gave up 7 bases and J gave up 2 bases, with 14 bases separating them. In nucleotides, the CDR3 is TGTGCCAGCACCTCGGGCCGGGGAAACACTGAAGCTTTCTTT. Translation: CASTSGRGNTEAFF.

This rearrangement joins TRBV27 to TRBJ2-7; the D gene is possibly TRBD2 (6 bases). In germline, CDR1 is MNHEY, CDR2 SMNVEV (reference sequence). The CDR3 is made up of 15 amino acids. V gave up 2 bases and J gave up 2 bases, with 13 bases separating them. As DNA, the CDR3 is TGTGCCAGCAGTTTAGAAGGTAGCGGCCCCTACGAGCAGTACTTC. It is translated as CASSLEGSGPYEQYF.

This clone has only a few counts. This CDR3 is also generated by other DNA sequences in the sample. This chain connects TRBV30 to TRBJ1-1, with 8 nucleotides matching TRBD1. Germline CDR1 is GTSNPN and CDR2 is SVGIG (reference sequence). The V gene end was trimmed by 5 bases and the J gene end by 0 bases; junction bases not matched to a gene: 2. The CDR3 totals 13 residues. For the CDR3, the DNA is TGTGCCTGGGACAGGGGTTTGAACACTGAAGCTTTCTTT. Encoded protein: CAWDRGLNTEAFF.

The chain uses TRBV6-5 and TRBJ1-4, with D perhaps matching TRBD1 (5 bases). Germline V gives CDR1 MNHEY, CDR2 SVGAGI. V shed 6 bases and J shed 3 bases, with 14 bases lying between them. CDR3 length equals 15 residues. Here the CDR3 DNA reads TGTGCCAGCAGGCCCCCAGGGCTGGCTAATGAAAAACTGTTTTTT. Translating it yields CASRPPGLANEKLFF.

As to this clone: Different DNA sequences within this sample yield the same CDR3. The chain combines TRBV29-1 with TRBJ1-1; tentative D call: TRBD1 (6 bases). The germline V gene has CDR1 SQVTM and CDR2 ANQGSEA. This CDR3 is built from 12 residues. V lost 4 bases, J lost 4 bases, and 10 bases lay in between. Written as DNA, the CDR3 is TGCAGCGTTGCCAGGGGTGGCACTGAAGCTTTCTTT. Translating it yields CSVARGGTEAFF.

V usage is TRBV9 and J usage is TRBJ2-7; no reliable D call. The CDR3 contains 13 residues. In germline, CDR1 is SGDLS, CDR2 YYNGEE. With 0 bases removed from V and 7 bases from J, the gap between germline ends came to 11 bases. Written as DNA, the CDR3 is TGTGCCAGCAGCGTAGCTCCGATGGGAGAGCAGTACTTC. Translation: CASSVAPMGEQYF.

The J gene is TRBJ1-2, the V gene TRBV7-9; D ambiguous. Per germline, CDR1 SEHNR and CDR2 FQNEAQ (reference sequence). The V end lost 3 bases, the J end lost 7 bases, and 15 bases lay between the germline ends. The CDR3 is made up of 14 amino acids. The CDR3 bases are TGTGCCAGCAGCTTCCCCGTTTTTTCTTTTGGCTACACCTTC. It translates to CASSFPVFSFGYTF.

The genes are TRBV6-5 and TRBJ1-3, with D unclear. Germline V gene lookup returns CDR1 MNHEY and CDR2 SVGAGI. The CDR3 runs 15 residues. Deletions cut 4 bases from V and 0 bases from J, with 10 bases between. The CDR3 region is CASSSPAGSGNTIYF. Here the CDR3 DNA reads TGTGCCAGCAGTTCCCCCGCGGGCTCTGGAAACACCATATATTTT.

This clone came up once. Other DNA sequences in this sample translate to the same CDR3. V usage is TRBV7-8 and J usage is TRBJ1-5, with unresolved D. The CDR3 is 15 residues long. Trimming stripped 0 bases from V and 2 bases from J, with 8 bases between. Germline CDR1 reads SGHVS; CDR2 reads FQNEAQ. The CDR3 region has the DNA TGTGCCAGCAGCTTAGCCCTTGGGGGCAATCAGCCCCAGCATTTT. This codes for CASSLALGGNQPQHF. Based on the CDR3 plus reference TRBV7-8 and TRBJ1-5, the full variable domain is GAGVSQSPRYKVAKRGQDVALRCDPISGHVSLFWYQQALGQGPEFLTYFQNEAQLDKSGLPSDRFFAERPEGSVSTLKIQRTQQEDSAVYLCASSLALGGNQPQHFGDGTRLSIL.

The rearrangement uses TRBV13 and TRBJ1-6, with D tentatively TRBD1 (5 bases). Trimming removed 2 bases from V and 7 bases from J, with 21 bases in between. Germline CDR1 and CDR2: PRHDT and FYEKMQ (reference sequence). The CDR3 is 18 amino acids. Here the CDR3 DNA reads TGTGCCAGCAGCTTAACGGTAACACGGGGGATCGTCAATTCACCCCTCCACTTT. The encoded protein is CASSLTVTRGIVNSPLHF.

This sequence joins TRBV7-2 and TRBJ1-4; 10 positions agree with TRBD1. Germline assignment: CDR1 SGHTA and CDR2 FQGNSA. The CDR3 contains 16 residues. Trimming took 5 bases from V and 7 from J; bases not matched to a gene: 10. This CDR3 is CASSPSPDRGGEKLFF. CDR3 in DNA: TGTGCCAGCAGCCCGTCCCCGGACAGGGGGGGTGAAAAACTGTTTTTT.

The chain has TRBV6-1 and TRBJ1-4; D gene ambiguous. Germline V gene sequence: CDR1 MNHNS, CDR2 SASEGT. This CDR3 contains 13 residues. V dropped 8 bases and J dropped 6 bases, with 13 bases sitting between them. CDR3: CASGLGPHEKLFF. CDR3 nucleotides: TGTGCCAGCGGACTCGGCCCTCATGAAAAACTGTTTTTT.

The chain employs TRBV27 and TRBJ2-7; D might be TRBD1 (6 bases). Trimming cost V 3 bases and J 1 base, with 16 bases left between them. Germline V lookup: CDR1 MNHEY, CDR2 SMNVEV (reference sequence). CDR3 length equals 16 residues. Here the CDR3 reads CASSFGARGGSYEQYF. The DNA of the CDR3 is TGTGCCAGCAGTTTTGGGGCCAGGGGTGGATCCTACGAGCAGTACTTC.

The V call is TRBV10-1, the J call TRBJ2-6, with D possibly being TRBD2 (7 bases). CDR1 is WNHNN and CDR2 is SYGVQD in the germline V gene (reference sequence). This CDR3 has 17 residues. V lost 2 bases to trimming and J lost 2 bases, with 13 bases between them. CDR3 protein: CASSERGGSAGANVLTF. In DNA form, the CDR3 reads TGCGCCAGCAGTGAGAGGGGGGGTTCGGCTGGGGCCAACGTCCTGACTTTC.

The V and J genes are TRBV21-1 and TRBJ2-7; the D call in the table, TRBD1, was not verified against the DNA. TRBV21-1 is deemed a pseudogene. The CDR3 runs to 16 residues. CDR3 loop: CASSKDRGEQAYEQYF. Here the CDR3 DNA reads TGTGCCAGCAGCAAGGACAGAGGCGAACAAGCCTACGAGCAGTACTTC.